This is a list of T cell receptor beta chains from one sample in a study of chemoradiotherapy in HPV16-positive cancers. Measured with immunoSEQ multiplex PCR; TCRdb has only the in-frame clones, and not every one. Altogether about 3,000 clones are present, around 90% being singletons, with the ten largest covering about 2.5%. Sample: tumor tissue, taken from a patient who underwent chemoradiotherapy. Receptor source: a human donor with HPV-associated anogenital cancer. CDR3s include the opening cysteine and the closing phenylalanine or tryptophan. The D gene is left open where the match is weak. Some rows have no size entry. The others give once, few or many, or a class for an expanded clone.

NA,NA,TRBJ1-2,TRBV9,CASSVVPLNMGGPYGYTF,TGTGCCAGCAGCGTAGTACCCCTAAACATGGGGGGGCCCTATGGCTACACCTTC
NA,once,TRBJ2-2,TRBV4-1,CASSPGHRNTGELFF,TGCGCCAGCAGCCCGGGACACAGGAACACCGGGGAGCTGTTTTTT
NA,NA,TRBJ2-2,TRBV6-5,CASSLRTLGTGELFF,TGTGCCAGCAGTTTACGGACACTCGGGACCGGGGAGCTGTTTTTT
TRBD1,NA,TRBJ1-6,TRBV5-6,CASSSGDRGTYNSPLHF,TGTGCCAGCAGCTCGGGGGACAGGGGAACCTATAATTCACCCCTCCACTTT
NA,NA,TRBJ1-3,TRBV28,CASSSLAGSGNTIYF,TGTGCCAGCAGTTCGTTGGCAGGATCTGGAAACACCATATATTTT
NA,NA,TRBJ2-7,TRBV28,CASSLMTAYEQYF,TGTGCCAGCAGTTTAATGACAGCCTACGAGCAGTACTTC
NA,NA,TRBJ1-2,TRBV29-1,CSATPGGRNYGYTF,TGCAGCGCTACTCCCGGGGGAAGGAACTATGGCTACACCTTC
NA,NA,TRBJ1-4,TRBV4-2,CASSHPRGATNEKLFF,TGTGCCAGCAGCCACCCCAGGGGAGCAACTAATGAAAAACTGTTTTTT
TRBD1,NA,TRBJ2-3,TRBV5-1,CASSLDRGDTQYF,TGCGCCAGCAGCTTGGACAGGGGAGATACGCAGTATTTT
NA,NA,TRBJ2-7,TRBV28,CASSLQVLYEQYF,TGTGCCAGCAGTTTACAGGTGCTCTACGAGCAGTACTTC
NA,few,TRBJ2-4,TRBV12-5,CASSSGTNIQYF,TGTGCTAGTTCGTCGGGGACAAACATTCAGTACTTC
NA,NA,TRBJ1-4,TRBV5-6,CASSLAKGWTTNEKLFF,TGTGCCAGCAGCTTGGCAAAGGGGTGGACAACTAATGAAAAACTGTTTTTT
NA,NA,TRBJ1-1,TRBV5-4,CASSLGEMSTEAFF,TGTGCCAGCAGCTTGGGGGAGATGAGCACTGAAGCTTTCTTT
NA,NA,TRBJ1-3,TRBV4-1,CASSRDVGASGNTIYF,TGCGCCAGCAGCCGAGACGTGGGGGCCTCTGGAAACACCATATATTTT
NA,few,TRBJ2-2,TRBV19,CASRTHDRTGELFF,TGTGCCAGTAGGACCCACGACCGGACCGGGGAGCTGTTTTTT
NA,NA,TRBJ1-1,TRBV28,CASSPGGTNTEAFF,TGTGCCAGCAGTCCCGGGGGTACAAACACTGAAGCTTTCTTT
NA,NA,TRBJ2-2,TRBV7-6,CAFQGGNTGELFF,TGTGCCTTTCAAGGGGGGAACACCGGGGAGCTGTTTTTT
TRBD1,NA,TRBJ1-2,TRBV5-4,CASSAGWTGSNYGYTF,TGTGCCAGCAGCGCAGGATGGACAGGTTCTAACTATGGCTACACCTTC
NA,NA,TRBJ2-7,TRBV4-1,CASSRLGDEQYF,TGCGCCAGCAGCCGCCTCGGGGACGAGCAGTACTTC
NA,NA,TRBJ1-1,TRBV7-3,CASSQGGVAFF,TGTGCCAGCTCCCAAGGGGGTGTAGCTTTCTTT